The 2 T cell receptor beta chains listed next were all sequenced from one sample in a study of siplizumab effects on memory and regulatory T cells. TCRdb keeps only in-frame clones here, not all; method: immunoSEQ multiplex PCR. The sample has about 100,000 clones; approximately 90% are singletons. The sequenced material came from CD4+ T cells sorted from blood. The receptors were sampled from a human donor in good health.

The chain uses TRBV5-1 and TRBJ2-7; 7 positions agree with TRBD2. Germline CDR1 is SGHRS and CDR2 is YFSETQ. Losses at the gene ends were 2 bases for V and 7 bases for J; bases not matched to a gene: 6. This CDR3 contains 13 residues. The chain's CDR3 is CASSFRGEREQYF. Here the CDR3 DNA reads TGCGCCAGCAGCTTCCGGGGGGAGAGGGAGCAGTACTTC.

The rearrangement uses TRBV7-2 and TRBJ2-2, with 11 bases lining up with TRBD2. This CDR3 comprises 15 residues. V was pared by 4 bases and J by 5 bases, with 3 bases of the junction left unmatched. CDR1 and CDR2 from the germline V gene are SGHTA and FQGNSA. The DNA of the CDR3 is TGTGCCAGCAGCTCTAGCGGGAGGTCGACCGGGGAGCTGTTTTTT. Its translation is CASSSSGRSTGELFF.